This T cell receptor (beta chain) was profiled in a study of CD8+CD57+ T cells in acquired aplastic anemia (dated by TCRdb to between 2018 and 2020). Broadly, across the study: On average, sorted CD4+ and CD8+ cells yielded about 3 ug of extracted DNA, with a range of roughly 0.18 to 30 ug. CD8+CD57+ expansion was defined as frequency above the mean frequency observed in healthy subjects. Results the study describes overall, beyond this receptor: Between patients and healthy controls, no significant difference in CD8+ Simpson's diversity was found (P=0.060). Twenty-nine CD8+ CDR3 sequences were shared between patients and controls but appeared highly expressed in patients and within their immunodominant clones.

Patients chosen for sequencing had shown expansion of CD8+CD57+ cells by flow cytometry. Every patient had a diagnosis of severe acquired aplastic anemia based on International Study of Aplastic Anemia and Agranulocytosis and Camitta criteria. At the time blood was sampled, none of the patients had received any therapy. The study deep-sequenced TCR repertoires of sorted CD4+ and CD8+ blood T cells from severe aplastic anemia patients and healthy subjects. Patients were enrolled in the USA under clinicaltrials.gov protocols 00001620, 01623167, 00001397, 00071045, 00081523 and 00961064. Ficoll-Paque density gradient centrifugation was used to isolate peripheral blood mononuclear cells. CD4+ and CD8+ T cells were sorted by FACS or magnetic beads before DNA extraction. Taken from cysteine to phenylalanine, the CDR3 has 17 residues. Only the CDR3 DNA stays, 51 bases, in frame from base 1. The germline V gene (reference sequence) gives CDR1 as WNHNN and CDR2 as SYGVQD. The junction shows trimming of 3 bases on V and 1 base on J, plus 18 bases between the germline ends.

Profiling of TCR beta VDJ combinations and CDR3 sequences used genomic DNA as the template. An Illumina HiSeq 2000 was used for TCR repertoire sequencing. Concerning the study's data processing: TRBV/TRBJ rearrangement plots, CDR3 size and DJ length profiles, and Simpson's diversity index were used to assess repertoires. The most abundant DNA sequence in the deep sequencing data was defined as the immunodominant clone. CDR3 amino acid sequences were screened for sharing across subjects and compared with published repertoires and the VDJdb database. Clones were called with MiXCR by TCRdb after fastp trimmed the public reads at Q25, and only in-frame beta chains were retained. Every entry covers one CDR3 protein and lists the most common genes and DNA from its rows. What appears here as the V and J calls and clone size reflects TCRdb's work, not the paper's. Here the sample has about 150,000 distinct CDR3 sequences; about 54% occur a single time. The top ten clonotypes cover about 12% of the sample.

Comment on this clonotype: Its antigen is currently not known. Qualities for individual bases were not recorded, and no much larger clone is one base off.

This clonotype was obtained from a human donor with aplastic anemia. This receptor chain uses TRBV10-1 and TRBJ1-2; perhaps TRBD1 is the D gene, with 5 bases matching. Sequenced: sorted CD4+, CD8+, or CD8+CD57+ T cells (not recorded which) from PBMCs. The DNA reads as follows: TGCGCCAGCAGTGAAAGTGTAGGGGCAACCCTTAACTATGGCTACACCTTC. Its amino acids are CASSESVGATLNYGYTF.